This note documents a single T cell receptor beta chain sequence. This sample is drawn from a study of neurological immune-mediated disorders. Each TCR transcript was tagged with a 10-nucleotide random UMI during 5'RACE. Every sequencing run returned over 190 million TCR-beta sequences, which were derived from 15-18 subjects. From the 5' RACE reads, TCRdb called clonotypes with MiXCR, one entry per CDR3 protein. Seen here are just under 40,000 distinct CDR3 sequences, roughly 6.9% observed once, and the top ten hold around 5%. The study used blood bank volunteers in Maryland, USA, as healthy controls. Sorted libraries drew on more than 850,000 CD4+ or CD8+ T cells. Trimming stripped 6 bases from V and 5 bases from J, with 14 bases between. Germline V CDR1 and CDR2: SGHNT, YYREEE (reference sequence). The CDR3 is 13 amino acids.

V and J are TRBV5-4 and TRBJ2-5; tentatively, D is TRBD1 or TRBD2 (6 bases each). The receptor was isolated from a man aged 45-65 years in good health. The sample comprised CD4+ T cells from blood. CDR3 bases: TGTGCCAGCACCTACGGGGGCCGTGAGACCCAGTACTTC. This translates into CASTYGGRETQYF.